Each of the 12 T cell receptor beta chains below was sequenced from the same sample in a study of T cell responses to AZD1222 COVID-19 vaccine. Method: immunoSEQ multiplex PCR; TCRdb's copy keeps in-frame clones and lacks some. The sample holds 90,000 to 150,000 clones, around 87% seen once. Sample: peripheral blood, taken on day 0 of AZD1222 vaccination. Receptors originate from an adult in good health.

The count of this clone is one. The chain combines TRBV5-6 with TRBJ2-5, with 7 bases lining up with TRBD1. The CDR3 runs 14 residues. J was trimmed by 2 bases and V by 4 bases; bases with no gene match: 5. Germline CDR1 SGHDT, CDR2 YYEEEE. The CDR3 region is CASSVTGAQETQYF. CDR3 coding DNA: TGTGCCAGCAGCGTAACAGGGGCTCAAGAGACCCAGTACTTC.

The genes are TRBV11-2 and TRBJ2-2; TRBD2 might be the D (6 bases). V was pared by 4 bases and J by 6 bases, with 15 bases between. Germline V gene lookup returns CDR1 SGHAT and CDR2 FQNNGV. This CDR3 has 15 amino acids. The CDR3: CASSSLGGNAGELFF. The CDR3, as DNA: TGTGCCAGCAGCTCCCTCGGGGGTAACGCCGGGGAGCTGTTTTTT.

The V call is TRBV7-9, the J call TRBJ1-1, with TRBD1 identical over 7 bases. Looked up from germline, CDR1 is SEHNR and CDR2 is FQNEAQ (reference sequence). V shed 6 bases and J 0 bases; nucleotides not matched to a gene: 4. The CDR3 is 14 residues long. This CDR3 reads CASRSDRVNTEAFF. CDR3 DNA: TGTGCCAGCAGATCAGACAGGGTGAACACTGAAGCTTTCTTT.

This clone has only a few counts. V is TRBV19 and J is TRBJ2-1; TRBD1 is a possible D gene (6 bases). Germline CDR1 is LNHDA and CDR2 is SQIVND (reference sequence). V lost 7 bases to trimming and J lost 0 bases, with 16 bases between them. This CDR3 has 16 amino acids. The CDR3 spells CASKSGTTSSYNEQFF. In DNA, the CDR3 is TGTGCCAGTAAGTCCGGGACAACGAGCTCCTACAATGAGCAGTTCTTC.

The CDR3 bases are TGCGCCAGCAGCTTGAGCGGGGTATTCTACAATGAGCAGTTCTTC. Amino acids: CASSLSGVFYNEQFF. The J gene is TRBJ2-1, the V gene TRBV5-1; TRBD2 matches 7 bases. Trimming removed 1 base from V and 3 bases from J; junction bases left unmatched: 4. Germline V lookup: CDR1 SGHRS, CDR2 YFSETQ. The CDR3 is 15 amino acids.

This clone appeared once. This rearrangement joins TRBV2 to TRBJ2-3; 13 positions match TRBD2. CDR3 length: 15 residues. V dropped 5 bases and J dropped 6; count of bases not matched to a gene: 5. In germline, CDR1 is SNHLY, CDR2 FYNNEI. In nucleotides, the CDR3 is TGTGCCAGCAGTCCGGGACTAGCGGGGTTGGATACGCAGTATTTT. Translation gives CASSPGLAGLDTQYF.

This clone was picked up one time. The chain links TRBV5-1 to TRBJ1-1; D unclear. CDR1 and CDR2 (germline): SGHRS, YFSETQ. V was pared by 0 bases and J by 1 base, with 10 bases between. CDR3 length equals 15 residues. As DNA, the CDR3 is TGCGCCAGCAGCTTGGCCGTATCTACGAACACTGAAGCTTTCTTT. It yields the protein CASSLAVSTNTEAFF.

CDR3 sequence (DNA): TGTGCCATCAGTGAGCGACCGACGGAAGGTAATACGCAGTATTTT. Amino acid sequence: CAISERPTEGNTQYF. The chain has TRBV10-3 and TRBJ2-3; no clear D. V was trimmed by 2 bases and J by 7 bases, leaving 16 bases between them. Germline V gives CDR1 ENHRY, CDR2 SYGVKD. The CDR3 loop spans 15 amino acids.

This clone appeared a single time. This sequence joins TRBV5-1 and TRBJ2-3, with TRBD1 matching 8 bases. CDR1 is SGHRS, CDR2 YFSETQ, per germline. V was pared by 0 bases and J by 3 bases, with 3 bases of the junction left unmatched. This CDR3 region has 15 residues. As DNA, the CDR3 is TGCGCCAGCAGCTTGGTTACAGGGGGGACAGATACGCAGTATTTT. This encodes CASSLVTGGTDTQYF.

The rearrangement joins TRBV20-1 to TRBJ1-2; D ambiguous. The germline CDR1 and CDR2 sequences are DFQATT and SNEGSKA (reference sequence). This CDR3 has 14 amino acids. V shed 3 bases and J shed 0 bases, with 11 bases lying between them. The CDR3 DNA sequence: TGCAGTGCTAGTGGCCAGACTACTAACTATGGCTACACCTTC. Protein: CSASGQTTNYGYTF.

The V gene is TRBV4-1, the J gene TRBJ1-2; the D gene is possibly TRBD1 (5 bases). The V gene lost 6 bases and the J gene lost 4 bases, with 15 bases spanning the gap. The CDR3 runs to 14 residues. The germline gives CDR1 MGHRA, CDR2 YSYEKL. The CDR3 coding sequence is TGCGCCAGCAGGGACGTTCGGGGCGGCTATGGCTACACCTTC. The encoded protein is CASRDVRGGYGYTF.

The J gene is TRBJ1-1, the V gene TRBV19, with D tentatively TRBD1 (5 bases). Looked up from germline, CDR1 is LNHDA and CDR2 is SQIVND (reference sequence). The CDR3 consists of 16 residues. V dropped 5 bases and J dropped 1 base, with 17 bases sitting between them. The chain's CDR3 is CASSPGPSRANTEAFF. CDR3 bases: TGTGCCAGTAGTCCAGGGCCGTCTCGCGCGAACACTGAAGCTTTCTTT.